The 25 T cell receptor beta chains given below trace back to one sample, sequenced in a study of tissue T cells after allogeneic stem cell transplantation. The protocol was immunoSEQ multiplex PCR, while the TCRdb copy is restricted to in-frame clones and leaves out a portion. The sample consists of 710 or so clones, around 80% of them appearing once. Source: liver tissue, taken at autopsy. Receptors were obtained from a female patient between 18 and 50 years old with steroid-refractory graft-versus-host disease after an allogeneic stem cell transplant. The T cells may partly be graft donor cells.

This clone was seen more than once but under ten times. The chain uses TRBV15 and TRBJ1-1; D might be TRBD1 (5 bases). The CDR3 has 17 amino acids. Between the trimmed V and J ends, which lost 5 bases and 6 bases, there was a span of 25 bases. CDR1 LNHNV and CDR2 YYDKDF come from the germline V gene (reference sequence). The CDR3 is CATSGTLNKGRGAEAFF. The CDR3 region has the DNA TGTGCCACCAGCGGGACCCTGAACAAAGGGAGGGGCGCTGAAGCTTTCTTT.

This chain uses TRBV5-1 with TRBJ2-2; 9 bases fit TRBD2. V lost 4 bases to trimming and J lost 3 bases; unmatched junction nucleotides: 10. The germline gives CDR1 SGHRS, CDR2 YFSETQ. The CDR3 consists of 17 residues. CDR3 amino acids: CASSRGASGVDTGELFF. CDR3 bases: TGCGCCAGCAGCCGGGGGGCTAGCGGGGTCGACACCGGGGAGCTGTTTTTT.

The CDR3 sequence is CASSLGGLSYEQYF. CDR3 in DNA: TGTGCCAGCAGCCTGGGGGGGCTTAGCTACGAGCAGTACTTC. The chain carries TRBV27 and TRBJ2-7, with a possible D match to TRBD2 (7 bases). CDR1 MNHEY and CDR2 SMNVEV come from the germline V gene (reference sequence). The CDR3 length is 14 residues. V lost 6 bases, J lost 3 bases, and 15 bases lay in between.

The chain carries TRBV5-4 and TRBJ2-3; a possible D gene is TRBD2 (6 bases). The V end was cut by 5 bases, the J end by 2 bases, with 6 bases between. Per germline, CDR1 SGHNT and CDR2 YYREEE (reference sequence). CDR3 length equals 12 residues. DNA of the CDR3: TGTGCCAGCAGGCGGGACACAGATACGCAGTATTTT. This translates into CASRRDTDTQYF.

The J gene is TRBJ2-4, the V gene TRBV19; 12 nucleotides line up with TRBD2. The junction had 13 bases not matched to a gene; V was cut back by 5 bases and J by 5 bases. From germline, CDR1 is LNHDA and CDR2 SQIVND (reference sequence). CDR3 length: 18 residues. The CDR3 sequence is CASSPRASGGARQNIQYF. CDR3 DNA sequence: TGTGCCAGTAGTCCACGGGCTAGCGGGGGGGCCCGACAAAACATTCAGTACTTC. Together with reference TRBV19 and TRBJ2-4, the CDR3 gives the full variable domain: DGGITQSPKYLFRKEGQNVTLSCEQNLNHDAMYWYRQDPGQGLRLIYYSQIVNDFQKGDIAEGYSVSREKKESFPLTVTSAQKNPTAFYLCASSPRASGGARQNIQYFGAGTRLSVL.

This rearrangement joins TRBV11-2 to TRBJ2-5; D unresolved. CDR1 and CDR2 from the germline V gene are SGHAT and FQNNGV. The V end lost 3 bases, the J end lost 2 bases, and 10 bases lay between the germline ends. The CDR3 length is 14 residues. CDR3 in DNA: TGTGCCAGCAGCTTCCTCTCCTGGCAAGAGACCCAGTACTTC. This sequence encodes CASSFLSWQETQYF.

The chain carries TRBV7-3 and TRBJ2-1; D might be TRBD1 (5 bases). Trimming took 5 bases from V and 0 from J, leaving 11 bases between them. The CDR3 is 15 residues long. Germline V gives CDR1 SGHTA, CDR2 FQGTGA. The CDR3 region is CASSPGPGSYNEQFF. CDR3 nucleotides: TGTGCCAGCAGCCCAGGGCCCGGCTCCTACAATGAGCAGTTCTTC.

The chain combines TRBV27 with TRBJ2-2, with 7 nucleotides matching TRBD2. From germline, CDR1 is MNHEY and CDR2 SMNVEV (reference sequence). J was trimmed by 4 bases and V by 1 base; bases with no gene match: 0. This CDR3 comprises 14 residues. The CDR3 protein is CASSLLAGTGELFF. The CDR3, as DNA: TGTGCCAGCAGTTTATTAGCGGGCACCGGGGAGCTGTTTTTT.

The V call is TRBV7-3, the J call TRBJ2-5; possibly TRBD1 or TRBD2 for D (6 bases each). The CDR3 spans 15 residues. V was pared by 0 bases and J by 7 bases, with 15 bases between. Looked up from germline, CDR1 is SGHTA and CDR2 is FQGTGA. In DNA, the CDR3 is TGTGCCAGCAGCTTAACTAGCCAAAAGGGGGGGACCCAGTACTTC. It translates to CASSLTSQKGGTQYF.

The rearrangement links TRBV5-1 to TRBJ1-2, with 7 positions matching TRBD1. Germline lookup yields CDR1 SGHRS and CDR2 YFSETQ. J gave up 0 bases and V 5 bases, and 10 bases lay outside the gene matches. The CDR3 loop spans 16 amino acids. CDR3 sequence: CASRNPDRYPNYGYTF. CDR3 bases: TGCGCCAGCAGAAATCCGGACAGGTACCCTAACTATGGCTACACCTTC. Supplemented by reference TRBV5-1 and TRBJ1-2, the full variable domain reads KAGVTQTPRYLIKTRGQQVTLSCSPISGHRSVSWYQQTPGQGLQFLFEYFSETQRNKGNFPGRFSGRQFSNSRSEMNVSTLELGDSALYLCASRNPDRYPNYGYTFGSGTRLTVV.

The genes are TRBV7-8 and TRBJ2-2, with 9 bases fitting TRBD2. This CDR3 spans 14 amino acids. Germline V gene sequence: CDR1 SGHVS, CDR2 FQNEAQ. The junction had 5 bases not matched to a gene; V was cut back by 5 bases and J by 7 bases. The CDR3 nucleotides are TGTGCCAGCAGCACGCGGGGGGGTATCGGGGAGCTGTTTTTT. It is translated as CASSTRGGIGELFF.

The chain uses TRBV14 and TRBJ2-4, with TRBD1 as a possible D gene (6 bases). CDR3 length: 13 residues. Germline CDR1 SGHDN, CDR2 FVKESK. V lost 3 bases and J 5 bases, leaving 8 bases between the germline ends. The CDR3 reads CASSQWTENIQYF. CDR3 in DNA: TGTGCCAGCAGCCAGTGGACAGAAAACATTCAGTACTTC.

The chain recombines TRBV7-9 with TRBJ2-3; D possibly corresponds to TRBD1 (5 bases). Trimming removed 4 bases from V and 0 bases from J, with 17 bases in between. CDR1 and CDR2 from the germline V gene are SEHNR and FQNEAQ (reference sequence). CDR3 size: 17 residues. CDR3 residues: CASSWYPGPLSTDTQYF. In nucleotides, the CDR3 is TGTGCCAGCAGCTGGTATCCAGGGCCCCTTAGCACAGATACGCAGTATTTT. Full variable domain (missing parts from reference TRBV7-9 and TRBJ2-3): DTGVSQNPRHKITKRGQNVTFRCDPISEHNRLYWYRQTLGQGPEFLTYFQNEAQLEKSRLLSDRFSAERPKGSFSTLEIQRTEQGDSAMYLCASSWYPGPLSTDTQYFGPGTRLTVL.

V gene TRBV5-4 combines with J gene TRBJ2-3, with 10 bases aligning to TRBD2. The CDR3 totals 15 residues. Germline CDR1 SGHNT, CDR2 YYREEE (reference sequence). V gave up 4 bases and J gave up 8 bases; unmatched junction bases: 10. The CDR3 reads CASSLLAGFGATQYF. In nucleotides, the CDR3 is TGTGCCAGCAGCCTACTAGCGGGGTTTGGGGCTACGCAGTATTTT.

The chain joins TRBV7-3 to TRBJ2-5, with TRBD2 matching 7 bases. The ends lost 2 bases at V and 4 bases at J; junction bases unmatched: 4. Germline CDR1 is SGHTA and CDR2 is FQGTGA. The CDR3 covers 14 residues. The CDR3: CASSLAGAGETQYF. The CDR3 nucleotides are TGTGCCAGCAGCTTAGCGGGAGCGGGAGAGACCCAGTACTTC.

This clone was counted a single time. This chain connects TRBV24-1 to TRBJ2-7; 7 bases line up with TRBD1. Trimming removed 10 bases from V and 3 bases from J; junction bases left unmatched: 8. The CDR3 totals 13 residues. Germline-derived CDR1 and CDR2 are KGHDR and SFDVKD. CDR3 loop: CATATGDHYEQYF. CDR3 bases: TGTGCCACAGCCACAGGGGACCACTACGAGCAGTACTTC.

The V and J genes are TRBV7-3 and TRBJ1-1; weak D call: TRBD1 (5 bases). Germline assignment: CDR1 SGHTA and CDR2 FQGTGA. The CDR3 runs to 13 residues. Deletions cut 1 base from V and 3 bases from J, with 6 bases between. The CDR3 DNA reads TGTGCCAGCAGCTTAAGGGGGTACACTGAAGCTTTCTTT. Translated, it gives CASSLRGYTEAFF.

The J gene is TRBJ2-7, the V gene TRBV6-4; 10 nucleotides agree with TRBD2. Trimming cost V 0 bases and J 8 bases; bases outside gene matches: 16. The length of the CDR3 is 18 residues. CDR1 and CDR2 from the germline V gene are MRHNA and SNTAGT. The CDR3 here is CASSDSIGGLAGVLQQYF. CDR3 DNA: TGTGCCAGCAGTGACTCGATAGGGGGCCTAGCGGGAGTTTTACAGCAGTACTTC.

The chain employs TRBV7-3 and TRBJ2-7, with no clear D. The V gene lost 4 bases and the J gene lost 2 bases, with 9 bases spanning the gap. This CDR3 comprises 13 residues. CDR1 is SGHTA, CDR2 FQGTGA, per germline. The CDR3 DNA is TGTGCCAGCAGCTCCGGACCCACCTACGAGCAGTACTTC. Protein product: CASSSGPTYEQYF.

V is TRBV7-3 and J is TRBJ2-7, with TRBD1 identical over 9 bases. The germline CDR1 and CDR2 sequences are SGHTA and FQGTGA. The CDR3 is 14 amino acids. V lost 5 bases and J lost 2; bases outside the gene matches: 4. The CDR3 spells CASSPDRGAYEQYF. The CDR3 DNA follows: TGTGCCAGCAGCCCGGACAGGGGAGCCTACGAGCAGTACTTC. Supplemented by reference TRBV7-3 and TRBJ2-7, the full variable domain reads GAGVSQTPSNKVTEKGKYVELRCDPISGHTALYWYRQSLGQGPEFLIYFQGTGAADDSGLPNDRFFAVRPEGSVSTLKIQRTERGDSAVYLCASSPDRGAYEQYFGPGTRLTVT.

The V call is TRBV6-1, the J call TRBJ2-3; D perhaps matches TRBD2 (5 bases). V lost 3 bases and J 1 base, leaving 14 bases between the germline ends. The CDR3 runs to 16 residues. CDR1 is MNHNS and CDR2 is SASEGT in the germline V gene. The CDR3 region is CASSERADRRTDTQYF. The CDR3 nucleotides are TGTGCCAGCAGTGAGCGAGCGGATAGACGCACAGATACGCAGTATTTT.

The chain carries TRBV3-1 (or the pseudogene TRBV3-2) and TRBJ2-2, with 10 bases fitting TRBD2. Trimming cost V 2 bases and J 6 bases; bases outside gene matches: 9. There are 17 residues in the CDR3. Looked up from germline, CDR1 is LGHDT and CDR2 is YNNKEL (reference sequence). CDR3 region: CASSQTSGASLSGELFF. CDR3 DNA sequence: TGTGCCAGCAGCCAAACTAGCGGGGCTTCCCTCTCCGGGGAGCTGTTTTTT.

V is TRBV19 and J is TRBJ2-1; 10 nucleotides match TRBD2. CDR1 and CDR2 from the germline V gene are LNHDA and SQIVND (reference sequence). Trimming removed 3 bases from V and 0 bases from J; junction bases left unmatched: 8. CDR3 length equals 18 residues. The CDR3 here is CASSMLAGVPSSYNEQFF. CDR3 coding DNA: TGTGCCAGTAGTATGCTAGCGGGGGTCCCGAGCTCCTACAATGAGCAGTTCTTC.

The chain recombines TRBV6-5 with TRBJ2-5; D is tentatively TRBD1 or TRBD2 (5 bases each). There are 14 residues in the CDR3. V was shortened by 5 bases and J by 7 bases, with 17 bases between the two germline ends. Germline assignment: CDR1 MNHEY and CDR2 SVGAGI. The CDR3 bases are TGTGCCAGCAGTCAGGGACGGATTGGGGGGACCCAGTACTTC. Residues: CASSQGRIGGTQYF.

This clone was seen just once. V is TRBV28 and J is TRBJ2-7; 8 nucleotides agree with TRBD2. CDR3 size: 14 residues. Losses at the gene ends were 3 bases for V and 3 bases for J; bases not matched to a gene: 4. CDR1 MDHEN and CDR2 SYDVKM come from the germline V gene. CDR3 loop: CASSFASGGYEQYF. Written as DNA, the CDR3 is TGTGCCAGCAGTTTTGCGAGCGGGGGCTACGAGCAGTACTTC.